Detailed here is one TCR beta chain. The sample comes from a study of blood T cell repertoires in COVID-19. Study at large: T cells, B-cell-depleted T cells, or PBMCs provided the cDNA or gDNA that served as material.

As processed by the authors: Amplification of reference gene primers provided the estimated nucleated cell counts. Libraries were prepared by immunoSEQ multiplex PCR; TCRdb keeps only in-frame clonotypes and omits some of them. V and J calls and clone size follow that table, whereas D and trimming were derived from the DNA. The table records hundreds of thousands of clones, 86% of them present only once. In Cohort 3, a recovered donor had either two negative PCRs, clearance, or symptom resolution. V lost 2 bases and J lost 1, with 11 bases in between. CDR3 size: 15 residues. CDR1 is LGHNT and CDR2 is FRNRAP in the germline V gene.

Source material: PBMCs or T cells enriched from blood (not recorded which). The receptor was isolated from a man younger than 40 who had recovered from COVID-19. The rearrangement uses TRBV12-5 and TRBJ1-1; TRBD1 is a possible D gene (5 bases). The CDR3 loop is CASGLIQGWNTEAFF. CDR3 DNA sequence: TGTGCTAGTGGTTTGATCCAGGGCTGGAACACTGAAGCTTTCTTT.